Below are 30 T cell receptor beta chains sequenced from a single sample in a study of OX40 agonist ivuxolimab in advanced cancers. Here immunoSEQ multiplex PCR was the method, and the copy in TCRdb shows in-frame clones only, minus some. The sample lists some 70,000 clones, around 93% occurring once. The sample in question was CD4+ or CD8+ T cells sorted from blood, obtained in a trial of the OX40 agonist ivuxolimab. The receptors originated from an adult with an advanced solid tumor such as melanoma, head and neck, liver or kidney cancer.

The chain recombines TRBV7-9 with TRBJ2-7; 7 bases line up with TRBD2. Losses at the gene ends were 1 base for V and 6 bases for J; bases not matched to a gene: 9. CDR3 length equals 15 residues. Germline V gives CDR1 SEHNR, CDR2 FQNEAQ (reference sequence). The CDR3 DNA sequence: TGTGCCAGCAGCTTAGGTAGCGGGCCTTCTGGCGAGCAGTACTTC. This encodes CASSLGSGPSGEQYF.

The chain combines TRBV6-1 with TRBJ2-7; 10 bases map to TRBD2. This CDR3 spans 14 amino acids. From germline, CDR1 is MNHNS and CDR2 SASEGT. Trimming removed 7 bases from V and 3 bases from J; junction bases left unmatched: 6. CDR3 protein: CASTPSGSFYEQYF. The DNA of the CDR3 is TGTGCCAGCACTCCTAGCGGGAGTTTCTACGAGCAGTACTTC.

The chain combines TRBV5-1 with TRBJ2-3; the match to TRBD2 covers 9 bases. V shed 2 bases and J 2 bases; nucleotides not matched to a gene: 3. Germline lookup yields CDR1 SGHRS and CDR2 YFSETQ. The CDR3 spans 15 residues. The CDR3 reads CASSFERGVTDTQYF. In nucleotides, the CDR3 is TGCGCCAGCAGCTTCGAGCGGGGGGTCACAGATACGCAGTATTTT. The full variable domain, rest sourced from reference TRBV5-1 and TRBJ2-3, is KAGVTQTPRYLIKTRGQQVTLSCSPISGHRSVSWYQQTPGQGLQFLFEYFSETQRNKGNFPGRFSGRQFSNSRSEMNVSTLELGDSALYLCASSFERGVTDTQYFGPGTRLTVL.

This clone was recorded only once. The J gene is TRBJ1-6, the V gene TRBV5-1; a possible D gene is TRBD1 (6 bases). The length of the CDR3 is 17 residues. Germline CDR1 reads SGHRS; CDR2 reads YFSETQ. Between the trimmed V and J ends, which lost 4 bases and 0 bases, there was a span of 14 bases. CDR3 region: CASSPLGGLSYNSPLHF. The CDR3 region has the DNA TGCGCCAGCAGCCCGCTGGGGGGCCTCTCCTATAATTCACCCCTCCACTTT.

This chain links TRBV18 with TRBJ1-1, with D tentatively TRBD1 (5 bases). Per the germline V gene, CDR1 is KGHSH and CDR2 is LQKENI. V gave up 3 bases and J gave up 1 base, with 12 bases separating them. The CDR3 length is 15 residues. In nucleotides, the CDR3 is TGTGCCAGCTCACCGCCTGGGAGGGGGAACACTGAAGCTTTCTTT. This sequence encodes CASSPPGRGNTEAFF.

The V and J genes are TRBV19 and TRBJ2-3, with TRBD2 as a possible D gene (5 bases). The CDR3 is 14 residues long. Germline V lookup: CDR1 LNHDA, CDR2 SQIVND (reference sequence). Trimming removed 6 bases from V and 6 bases from J, with 16 bases in between. Written as DNA, the CDR3 is TGTGCCAGTAGCGGGATGCCTGGTGTGGATACGCAGTATTTT. This gives the protein CASSGMPGVDTQYF. Full variable domain (outside the CDR3, taken from reference TRBV19 and TRBJ2-3): DGGITQSPKYLFRKEGQNVTLSCEQNLNHDAMYWYRQDPGQGLRLIYYSQIVNDFQKGDIAEGYSVSREKKESFPLTVTSAQKNPTAFYLCASSGMPGVDTQYFGPGTRLTVL.

The chain recombines TRBV2 with TRBJ1-5; D is possibly TRBD1 (5 bases). CDR3 length: 15 residues. CDR1 and CDR2 from the germline V gene are SNHLY and FYNNEI. The V gene lost 7 bases and the J gene lost 4 bases, with 17 bases spanning the gap. The CDR3: CASIAQPGVNQPQHF. The DNA for the CDR3 is TGTGCCAGCATCGCCCAGCCGGGGGTGAATCAGCCCCAGCATTTT.

The gene calls are TRBV6-1 and TRBJ1-3, with 7 positions matching TRBD1. The CDR3 sequence is 15 residues long. Germline V lookup: CDR1 MNHNS, CDR2 SASEGT. V was clipped by 11 bases and J by 5 bases; unmatched bases: 15. The CDR3 is CARQSPDRVRNTIYF. Here the CDR3 DNA reads TGTGCCCGACAATCCCCCGACAGGGTAAGAAACACCATATATTTT.

The V and J genes are TRBV10-3 and TRBJ2-2; D is possibly TRBD2 (5 bases). With 2 bases removed from V and 1 base from J, the gap between germline ends came to 14 bases. The CDR3 sequence is 17 residues long. Looked up from germline, CDR1 is ENHRY and CDR2 is SYGVKD. CDR3 loop: CAISEKVVGVNTGELFF. The CDR3 DNA reads as TGTGCCATCAGTGAGAAGGTGGTCGGGGTGAACACCGGGGAGCTGTTTTTT.

This chain links TRBV6-6 with TRBJ2-5, with D perhaps assigned TRBD1 or TRBD2 (6 bases each). Germline CDR1 is MNHNY and CDR2 is SVGAGI (reference sequence). This CDR3 region has 15 residues. The V and J ends lost 4 bases and 5 bases respectively, with 17 bases between them. The CDR3 protein is CASSSRTGAGETQYF. The CDR3 DNA sequence: TGTGCCAGCAGTTCCCGGACGGGGGCGGGGGAGACCCAGTACTTC.

The V and J genes are TRBV19 and TRBJ2-3, with 13 bases aligning to TRBD2. CDR1 and CDR2 from the germline V gene are LNHDA and SQIVND (reference sequence). Trimming removed 1 base from V and 2 bases from J; junction bases left unmatched: 6. CDR3 length: 18 residues. The CDR3 DNA follows: TGTGCCAGTAGTATAGGACTAGCGGGGGGATCGACCACAGATACGCAGTATTTT. It yields the protein CASSIGLAGGSTTDTQYF.

The J gene is TRBJ2-5, the V gene TRBV5-1; 12 bases line up with TRBD1. CDR1 is SGHRS, CDR2 YFSETQ, per germline. J lost 5 bases, V lost 4 bases, and 6 bases had no gene match. This CDR3 has 15 residues. The CDR3 DNA is TGCGCCAGCAGCAAGGGACAGGGGGCTGGGGAGACCCAGTACTTC. This encodes CASSKGQGAGETQYF.

V usage is TRBV6-5 and J usage is TRBJ2-2; D not certain. V gave up 5 bases and J gave up 3 bases, with 7 bases separating them. CDR3 length: 13 amino acids. Germline CDR1 MNHEY, CDR2 SVGAGI. The CDR3 nucleotides are TGTGCCAGCAGTGGGTCTCACACCGGGGAGCTGTTTTTT. Translated: CASSGSHTGELFF.

The chain couples TRBV19 to TRBJ2-6, with D unclear. Trimming stripped 7 bases from V and 1 base from J, with 8 bases between. The CDR3 is 14 residues long. CDR1 is LNHDA, CDR2 SQIVND, per germline (reference sequence). DNA of the CDR3: TGTGCCAGTATAAGGGTTTCTGGGGCCAACGTCCTGACTTTC. Its translation: CASIRVSGANVLTF. Combining the CDR3 with reference TRBV19 and TRBJ2-6 gives the whole variable domain DGGITQSPKYLFRKEGQNVTLSCEQNLNHDAMYWYRQDPGQGLRLIYYSQIVNDFQKGDIAEGYSVSREKKESFPLTVTSAQKNPTAFYLCASIRVSGANVLTFGAGSRLTVL.

V gene TRBV5-1 combines with J gene TRBJ1-3; TRBD1 might be the D (5 bases). V was cut by 3 bases and J by 0 bases, with 10 bases left in between. Germline V lookup: CDR1 SGHRS, CDR2 YFSETQ. The CDR3 covers 15 residues. CDR3 sequence: CASSSTGNSGNTIYF. CDR3 nucleotides: TGCGCCAGCAGCTCCACAGGTAACTCTGGAAACACCATATATTTT.

V is TRBV30 and J is TRBJ1-2; D ambiguous. Trimming took 4 bases from V and 4 from J, leaving 13 bases between them. The CDR3 is 13 amino acids. In germline, CDR1 is GTSNPN, CDR2 SVGIG (reference sequence). The CDR3 is CAWTPFDTYGYTF. The DNA of the CDR3 is TGTGCCTGGACCCCGTTTGATACCTATGGCTACACCTTC.

The chain has TRBV11-2 and TRBJ1-2; D not certain. CDR3 size: 12 residues. The ends were cut back, 4 bases at V and 8 bases at J, with 11 bases in the middle. The germline gives CDR1 SGHAT, CDR2 FQNNGV. The CDR3 nucleotides are TGTGCCAGCAGCTCCAAGGGTTGGGGCTACACCTTC. This codes for CASSSKGWGYTF.

This chain uses TRBV19 with TRBJ1-2; tentative D call: TRBD1 (5 bases). CDR1 is LNHDA, CDR2 SQIVND, per germline (reference sequence). V was cut by 2 bases and J by 6 bases, with 10 bases left in between. The CDR3 covers 13 residues. DNA for the CDR3: TGTGCCAGTAGTATAATAGGGGACGATGGCTACACCTTC. Its translation: CASSIIGDDGYTF. The entire variable domain, with the rest obtained from reference TRBV19 and TRBJ1-2, is as follows: DGGITQSPKYLFRKEGQNVTLSCEQNLNHDAMYWYRQDPGQGLRLIYYSQIVNDFQKGDIAEGYSVSREKKESFPLTVTSAQKNPTAFYLCASSIIGDDGYTFGSGTRLTVV.

This chain uses TRBV6-5 with TRBJ1-3; D possibly corresponds to TRBD1 (5 bases). The germline V gene has CDR1 MNHEY and CDR2 SVGAGI. Deletions cut 0 bases from V and 3 bases from J, with 12 bases between. This CDR3 region has 16 residues. DNA of the CDR3: TGTGCCAGCAGTTACTCAGTAAGGCAGGGTGGAAACACCATATATTTT. Residues: CASSYSVRQGGNTIYF.

The genes are TRBV11-2 and TRBJ2-7, with 7 positions matching TRBD2. V trimming: 1 base; J trimming: 0 bases; junction bases outside the gene matches: 15. The CDR3 is 19 residues long. CDR1 and CDR2 (germline): SGHAT, FQNNGV. CDR3 region: CASSLARAPGSGNSYEQYF. CDR3 in DNA: TGTGCCAGCAGCTTAGCTCGTGCCCCGGGGAGCGGGAACTCCTACGAGCAGTACTTC.

The J gene is TRBJ2-2, the V gene TRBV5-1; no clear D. This CDR3 is built from 15 residues. Per germline, CDR1 SGHRS and CDR2 YFSETQ. V gave up 5 bases and J gave up 7 bases, with 18 bases separating them. The chain's CDR3 is CASRGSGVSVGELFF. Written as DNA, the CDR3 is TGCGCCAGCAGGGGGTCCGGCGTGTCAGTCGGGGAGCTGTTTTTT.

The genes are TRBV5-1 and TRBJ2-1; TRBD2 agrees at 7 bases. From germline, CDR1 is SGHRS and CDR2 YFSETQ. The CDR3 totals 12 residues. The V segment lost 6 bases and the J segment 6 bases; nucleotides outside the gene matches: 3. The CDR3 loop is CASNGGVNEQFF. CDR3 coding DNA: TGCGCCAGCAATGGGGGGGTCAATGAGCAGTTCTTC.

This clone was observed once. Here the CDR3 DNA reads TGTGCCAGCAGCCCCACAAATCCGACAACTCGAGCTTTCTTT. It codes for CASSPTNPTTRAFF. This sequence joins TRBV7-8 and TRBJ1-1, with D unclear. The V end lost 5 bases, the J end lost 10 bases, and 20 bases lay between the germline ends. Looked up from germline, CDR1 is SGHVS and CDR2 is FQNEAQ. The CDR3 spans 14 residues.

The V and J genes are TRBV7-2 and TRBJ2-5; 10 nucleotides match TRBD2. The J call may not be correct, given that the DNA end is closer to TRBJ2-7. The CDR3 length is 16 residues. Germline CDR1 and CDR2: SGHTA and FQGNSA. CDR3 loop: CASSSYGLADSYEQYF. In DNA, the CDR3 is TGTGCCAGCAGCTCTTACGGACTAGCGGACTCCTACGAGCAGTACTTC.

V gene TRBV30 combines with J gene TRBJ2-5, with D maybe TRBD2 (6 bases). CDR3 size: 15 residues. V lost 0 bases and J lost 0, with 11 bases in between. Germline CDR1 GTSNPN, CDR2 SVGIG (reference sequence). CDR3 in DNA: TGTGCCTGGAGTGTAAATGCGGGGTACCAAGAGACCCAGTACTTC. Encoded protein: CAWSVNAGYQETQYF.

This chain joins TRBV6-5 and TRBJ1-1; 7 bases are a match to TRBD1. The V and J ends lost 0 bases and 3 bases, in that order; junction bases with no gene match: 7. Per the germline V gene, CDR1 is MNHEY and CDR2 is SVGAGI. The CDR3 length is 16 residues. DNA of the CDR3: TGTGCCAGCAGTTACTCGACAGGGTTGGGGTACACTGAAGCTTTCTTT. This sequence encodes CASSYSTGLGYTEAFF.

V and J are TRBV7-9 and TRBJ1-6, with D maybe TRBD1 (5 bases). The CDR3 length is 16 residues. Trimming shortened V by 5 bases and J by 6 bases, and 17 bases separated the two germline ends. From germline, CDR1 is SEHNR and CDR2 FQNEAQ (reference sequence). The CDR3 DNA reads TGTGCCAGCAGCCAAAGGGTGGGGGAACCTAATTCACCCCTCCACTTT. Translated, it gives CASSQRVGEPNSPLHF.

The V and J genes are TRBV12-5 and TRBJ1-5; a weak D match, TRBD1 (5 bases). The CDR3 totals 20 residues. Germline-derived CDR1 and CDR2 are LGHNT and FRNRAP. V lost 0 bases and J lost 5, with 26 bases in between. Here the CDR3 reads CASGLVVGGERFAWDQPQHF. The CDR3 DNA follows: TGTGCTAGTGGTTTGGTGGTCGGAGGGGAACGCTTCGCTTGGGATCAGCCCCAGCATTTT.

In this sample, this clone turned up once. The J gene is TRBJ1-2, the V gene TRBV15, with D hard to call. V lost 1 base to trimming and J lost 8 bases, with 11 bases between them. The CDR3 has 13 residues. CDR1 and CDR2 (germline): LNHNV, YYDKDF (reference sequence). CDR3 in DNA: TGTGCCACCAGCAGAGCTAGCCCTCTGGGCTACACCTTC. Its protein product is CATSRASPLGYTF.

The CDR3 DNA follows: TGCGCCAGCAGCTTGGTAGGGGCAGGGGAGAACACCATATATTTT. Protein: CASSLVGAGENTIYF. The chain is built from TRBV5-1 and TRBJ1-3; D is perhaps TRBD1 (6 bases). V was clipped by 0 bases and J by 7 bases, with 14 bases between them. CDR3 length equals 15 residues. Germline V gives CDR1 SGHRS, CDR2 YFSETQ.